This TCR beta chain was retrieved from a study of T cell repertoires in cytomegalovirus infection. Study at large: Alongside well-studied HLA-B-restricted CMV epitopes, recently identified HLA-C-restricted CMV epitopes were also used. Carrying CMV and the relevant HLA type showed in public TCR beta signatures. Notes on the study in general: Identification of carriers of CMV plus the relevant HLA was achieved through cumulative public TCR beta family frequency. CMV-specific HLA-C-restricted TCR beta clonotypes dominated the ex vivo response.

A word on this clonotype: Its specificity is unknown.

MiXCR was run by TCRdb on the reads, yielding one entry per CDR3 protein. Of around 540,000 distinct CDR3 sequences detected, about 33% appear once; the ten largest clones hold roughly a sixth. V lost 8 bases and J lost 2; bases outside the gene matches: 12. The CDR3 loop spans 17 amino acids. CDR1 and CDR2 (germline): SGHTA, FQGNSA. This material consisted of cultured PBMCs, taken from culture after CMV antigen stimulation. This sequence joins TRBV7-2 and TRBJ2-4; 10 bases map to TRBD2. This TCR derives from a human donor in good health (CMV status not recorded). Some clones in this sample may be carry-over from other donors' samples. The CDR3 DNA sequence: TGTGCCAGCGATTCCCTTCCACTAGCGGGACCCAAAAACATTCAGTACTTC. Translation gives CASDSLPLAGPKNIQYF.